The present T cell receptor beta chain was sequenced within a study of CD4 T cells in relation to SARS-CoV-2 and coronaviruses. Overall study context: After roughly 11 days of antigen culture, PBMC TCR beta CDR3s were sequenced.

The unexposed donors gave CD4+ T cells in about 2010-2019, prior to COVID-19. The cells were cultured for roughly 11 days before CD4+ T cells were isolated. Findings and caveats of the study: Each donor contributed either pre-pandemic or post-infection samples, not both.

This CDR3 has 13 residues. V was cut by 5 bases and J by 5 bases, with 12 bases left in between. Germline V gene sequence: CDR1 MNHEY, CDR2 SMNVEV (reference sequence). Measured with immunoSEQ multiplex PCR; TCRdb has only the in-frame clones, and not every one. Of about 31,000 clones listed, about 78% are singletons. A remark on this clone: Its cognate antigen is unknown.

The chain joins TRBV27 to TRBJ1-1; D not resolved. The clonotype was recovered from a human donor in good health. Sequences were obtained from CD4+ T cells from PBMCs, cultured in vitro. CDR3 in amino acids: CASSPRGRTEAFF. The CDR3 nucleotides read TGTGCCAGCAGTCCCCGAGGTAGGACTGAAGCTTTCTTT.